This entry concerns a single T cell receptor beta chain. The data derive from a study of glioma-infiltrating T cells after dendritic cell vaccination. TCRdb keeps only in-frame clones here, not all; method: immunoSEQ multiplex PCR. This table has some 90,000 clones, 81% appearing once. Indicated time point: after dendritic cell vaccination, including at tumor progression/relapse. Germline loops: CDR1 LGHNA, CDR2 YNFKEQ. The V segment lost 1 base and the J segment 7 bases; nucleotides outside the gene matches: 8. The length of the CDR3 is 16 residues. Sequences were derived from blood, sampled after dendritic cell vaccination. This TCR came from a human donor with glioblastoma. This chain uses TRBV4-2 with TRBJ1-2; 11 bases line up with TRBD1. The CDR3 spells CASSQAAGQGVSGYTF. Written as DNA, the CDR3 is TGTGCCAGCAGCCAAGCGGCGGGACAGGGGGTTAGTGGCTACACCTTC.